Listed below are T cell receptor beta chains from one sample, sequenced in a study of T cells after yellow fever vaccination. A single record per CDR3 protein comes from TCRdb applying MiXCR to the 5' RACE reads. Among around 320,000 distinct CDR3 sequences listed, about 10% were seen once. Here the sequenced sample was CD4+ T cells sorted from PBMCs, taken 45 days after the yellow fever booster vaccination. The receptors were sampled from a man between 18 and 35 years old who received the YFV17D yellow fever vaccine. Each CDR3 is given without its conserved first and last residue. Size is stated for part of the rows, as once, few or many counts, or as a class when the clone is expanded.

V gene	J gene	clone size	CDR3 protein
TRBV7-2	TRBJ1-5	few	ASSLVAGPAGQPQH
TRBV12-3/TRBV12-4	TRBJ1-1	NA	ASSRGQGEAF
TRBV4-2	TRBJ2-2	NA	ASSRNLARTGELF
TRBV10-3	TRBJ2-1	few	AISGSPGGSYNEQF
TRBV4-3	TRBJ2-2	many	ASSQDLFWNTGELF
TRBV11-2	TRBJ1-1	many	ASSFRVDTEAF
TRBV10-3	TRBJ2-3	many	AVGPSTDTQY
TRBV7-9	TRBJ2-5	few	ASSPTNYQETQY
TRBV7-9	TRBJ2-7	NA	ASSLGLNYEQY
TRBV11-2	TRBJ2-5	NA	ASSPGVQEETQY
TRBV5-1	TRBJ2-5	NA	ASSLMTGGVETQY
TRBV27	TRBJ2-1	few	ASSGGQKQF
TRBV5-1	TRBJ1-1	many	ASSLQGGVNTEAF
TRBV7-2	TRBJ2-7	few	ASSPLSQPKIYEQY
TRBV16	TRBJ1-4	few	ASSQPGGEKLF
TRBV5-1	TRBJ1-1	few	ASSLFGPSGRFNTEAF
TRBV18	TRBJ2-7	many	ASSPAGPGQGAYEQY
TRBV6-5	TRBJ2-7	few	ASSRSSGGYEQY
TRBV7-6	TRBJ1-2	few	ASSSPGQGGGYT
TRBV12-3/TRBV12-4	TRBJ2-3	few	ASSSQDGRTDTQY
TRBV10-3	TRBJ1-1	NA	ATLTTPGVTEAF
TRBV5-1	TRBJ1-1	few	ASSPDGRPGQTF
TRBV5-1	TRBJ1-2	NA	ASSPTPKTGGYT
TRBV20-1	TRBJ2-7	NA	SASGNYEQY
TRBV5-1	TRBJ2-5	few	ASSLIGGYEKTQY
TRBV5-1	TRBJ1-4	many	ASRTGPTNEKLF
TRBV9	TRBJ2-5	few	ASSHSSGYQETQY
TRBV3-1	TRBJ2-3	NA	ASSPYPTPSTSTDTQY
TRBV14	TRBJ2-1	many	ASSLNGYNEQF
TRBV20-1	TRBJ2-2	few	SARTTVPGELF
TRBV30	TRBJ1-5	NA	AWSHGLSDQPQH
TRBV28	TRBJ2-3	NA	ASSFNGAPR
TRBV11-1	TRBJ2-7	few	ASSFRGQGVYEQY
TRBV20-1	TRBJ2-5	NA	SARFGTAQGTQY
TRBV4-3	TRBJ2-3	NA	ASSQTGGGASTDTQY
TRBV12-5	TRBJ1-1	once	ASGLSQSAMNTEAF
TRBV18	TRBJ1-5	few	ASSPTGLSNQPQH
TRBV28	TRBJ1-1	NA	ASQVTNTEAF
TRBV6-2/TRBV6-3	TRBJ1-5	few	ASGGSQPQH
TRBV4-2	TRBJ2-1	many	ASSQGQSSYNEQF
TRBV19	TRBJ2-2	NA	ASSIGSGTNTGGLF
TRBV18	TRBJ1-3	few	ASSPPATSGNTIY
TRBV5-1	TRBJ2-5	few	ASSLGTGVQETQY
TRBV18	TRBJ2-6	NA	ASSPWGQGTSGANVLT
TRBV20-1	TRBJ2-5	NA	SASRDSQETQY
TRBV9	TRBJ2-3	NA	ASSERGPSAFTDTQY
TRBV4-1	TRBJ1-2	few	ASSQGERTVNYGYT
TRBV6-5	TRBJ1-1	NA	ASRRGGEAF
TRBV7-2	TRBJ1-5	many	ASSLGGQGMGQPQH
TRBV7-9	TRBJ2-1	few	ASSSPGWKGHNEQF
TRBV9	TRBJ1-1	NA	ASSVTADPATEAF
TRBV10-3	TRBJ2-5	NA	AISEGLAGAETQY
TRBV10-3	TRBJ2-3	few	AISESRVAGVPSTDTQY
TRBV20-1	TRBJ2-5	few	SAREAGRFGTQY
TRBV4-3	TRBJ1-1	many	ASSHIPGSLAF
TRBV6-2/TRBV6-3	TRBJ2-3	few	ASRTTSTDTQY